These T cell receptor beta chains were read from a single sample in a study of immune characteristics of hereditary and idiopathic chronic pancreatitis. Some clones are missing from TCRdb's copy, which holds only in-frame ones; the method was immunoSEQ multiplex PCR. The sample consists of about 6,000 clones, around 75% of them appearing once. The specimen was pancreas tissue with hereditary chronic pancreatitis. These receptors came from a human donor with chronic pancreatitis. The CDR3 runs from the conserved cysteine through the conserved F or W.

cdr3_aa j_call v_call
CASSIARRGYTF TRBJ1-2 TRBV28
CASSLGRRGNQPQHF TRBJ1-5 TRBV13
CASSEGTGHQPQHF TRBJ1-5 TRBV2
CASSESSGGADTQYF TRBJ2-3 TRBV6-1
CASSEDDYGYTF TRBJ1-2 TRBV5-4
CAISETLAGSQETQYF TRBJ2-5 TRBV10-3
CASSYGLGGAIEQYF TRBJ2-7 TRBV6-2/TRBV6-3
CASSLVYSNQPQHF TRBJ1-5 TRBV7-2
CASSPQGAGYGYTF TRBJ1-2 TRBV6-5
CASSFRQGIGYTF TRBJ1-2 TRBV7-2
CASSQSEGTNEKLFF TRBJ1-4 TRBV23-1
CASSLAGTGWNTEAFF TRBJ1-1 TRBV7-2
CAWRTGMNTEAFF TRBJ1-1 TRBV30
CSARGTGDLTYEQYF TRBJ2-7 TRBV20-1
CASNLGFSSVGYTF TRBJ1-2 TRBV6-6
CASSYGIWGGSTDTQYF TRBJ2-3 TRBV6-2/TRBV6-3
CSASLGQGHGYTF TRBJ1-2 TRBV20-1
CASSVEVWGNEQFF TRBJ2-1 TRBV9
CASGLGLTGVGGYTF TRBJ1-2 TRBV12-5
CAWSQGFYEQYF TRBJ2-7 TRBV30
CASSEEGVDYSPLHF TRBJ1-6 TRBV6-1
CASSKEGGQANQETQYF TRBJ2-5 TRBV21-1
CASMGGGTNTEAFF TRBJ1-1 TRBV6-5
CASSDRGNTEAFF TRBJ1-1 TRBV6-4
CASSKERAPSSRTAEQFF TRBJ2-1 TRBV21-1
CASNNRGVRGYTF TRBJ1-2 TRBV5-6
CASSVAPYQNSPLHF TRBJ1-6 TRBV2
CASSGAGAGQPQHF TRBJ1-5 TRBV6-1
CASKDGNIQYF TRBJ2-4 TRBV6-5